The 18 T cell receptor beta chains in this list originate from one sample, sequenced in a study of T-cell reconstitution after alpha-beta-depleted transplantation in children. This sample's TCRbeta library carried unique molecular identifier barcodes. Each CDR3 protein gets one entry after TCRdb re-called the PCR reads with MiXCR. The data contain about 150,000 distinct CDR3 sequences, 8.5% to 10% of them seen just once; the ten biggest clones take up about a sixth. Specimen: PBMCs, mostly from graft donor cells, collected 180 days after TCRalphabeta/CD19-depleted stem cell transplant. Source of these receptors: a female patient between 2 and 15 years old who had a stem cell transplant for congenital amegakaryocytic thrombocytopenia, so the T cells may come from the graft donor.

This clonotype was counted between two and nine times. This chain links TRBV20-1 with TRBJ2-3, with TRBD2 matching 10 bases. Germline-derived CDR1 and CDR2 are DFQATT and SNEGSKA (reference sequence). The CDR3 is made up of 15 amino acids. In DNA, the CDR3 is TGCAACCTAAGGGTTACTAGCGGGAACACAGATACGCAGTATTTT. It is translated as CNLRVTSGNTDTQYF.

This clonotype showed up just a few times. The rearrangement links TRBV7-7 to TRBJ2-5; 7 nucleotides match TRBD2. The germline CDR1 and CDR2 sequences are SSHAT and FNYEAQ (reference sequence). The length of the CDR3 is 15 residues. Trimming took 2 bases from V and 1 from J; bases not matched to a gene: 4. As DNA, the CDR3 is TGTGCCAGCAGCTTAAATCCGGGAGGCCAAGAGACCCAGTACTTC. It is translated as CASSLNPGGQETQYF.

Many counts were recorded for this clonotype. This CDR3 reads CASSLGSQHF. Here the CDR3 DNA reads TGTGCCAGCAGCTTAGGATCCCAGCATTTT. J is TRBJ1-5 and V is TRBV7-7; D not certain. Germline V gene lookup returns CDR1 SSHAT and CDR2 FNYEAQ (reference sequence). Trimming took 1 base from V and 11 from J, leaving 3 bases between them. The CDR3 extends over 10 amino acids.

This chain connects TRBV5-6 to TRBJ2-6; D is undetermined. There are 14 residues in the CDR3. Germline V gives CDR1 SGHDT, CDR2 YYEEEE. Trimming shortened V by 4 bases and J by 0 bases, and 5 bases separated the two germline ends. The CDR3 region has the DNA TGTGCCAGCAGCAAAATCTCTGGGGCCAACGTCCTGACTTTC. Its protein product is CASSKISGANVLTF.

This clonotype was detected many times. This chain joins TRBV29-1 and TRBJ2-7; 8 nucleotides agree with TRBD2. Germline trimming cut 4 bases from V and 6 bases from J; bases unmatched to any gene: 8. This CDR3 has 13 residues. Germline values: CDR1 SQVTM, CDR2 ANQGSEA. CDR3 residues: CSVAGLVTTEQYF. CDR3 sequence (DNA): TGCAGCGTTGCGGGACTAGTAACGACCGAGCAGTACTTC.

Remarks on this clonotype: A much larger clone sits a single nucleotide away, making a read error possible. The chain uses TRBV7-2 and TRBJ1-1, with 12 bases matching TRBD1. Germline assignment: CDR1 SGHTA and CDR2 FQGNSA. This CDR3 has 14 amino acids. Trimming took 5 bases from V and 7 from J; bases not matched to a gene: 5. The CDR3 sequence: CASSRDRGHSEAFF. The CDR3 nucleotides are TGTGCCAGCAGCCGGGACAGGGGGCACAGTGAAGCTTTCTTT.

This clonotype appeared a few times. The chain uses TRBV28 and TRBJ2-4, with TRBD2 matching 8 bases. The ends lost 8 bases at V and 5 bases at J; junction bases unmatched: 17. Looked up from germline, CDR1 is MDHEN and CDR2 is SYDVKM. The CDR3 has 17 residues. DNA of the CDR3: TGTGCCAGCCTCCGGCCCGGGGTAGCGGGAAGCCAAAACATTCAGTACTTC. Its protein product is CASLRPGVAGSQNIQYF.

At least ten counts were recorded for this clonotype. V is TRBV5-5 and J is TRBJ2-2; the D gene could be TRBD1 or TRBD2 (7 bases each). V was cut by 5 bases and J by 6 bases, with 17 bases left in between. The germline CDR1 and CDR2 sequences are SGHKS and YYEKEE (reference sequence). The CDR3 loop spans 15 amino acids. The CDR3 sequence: CASSLRQGLSGELFF. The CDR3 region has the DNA TGTGCCAGCAGTCTCCGACAGGGACTATCCGGGGAGCTGTTTTTT.

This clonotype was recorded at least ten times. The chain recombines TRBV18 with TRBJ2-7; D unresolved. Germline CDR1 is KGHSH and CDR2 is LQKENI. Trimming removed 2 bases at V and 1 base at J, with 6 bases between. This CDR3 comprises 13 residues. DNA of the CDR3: TGTGCCAGCTCACCAAGCAGTTCCTACGAGCAGTACTTC. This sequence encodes CASSPSSSYEQYF.

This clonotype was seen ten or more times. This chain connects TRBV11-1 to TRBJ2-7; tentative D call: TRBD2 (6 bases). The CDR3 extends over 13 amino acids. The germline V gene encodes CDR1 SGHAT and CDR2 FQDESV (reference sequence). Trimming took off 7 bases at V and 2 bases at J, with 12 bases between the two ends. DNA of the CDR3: TGTGCCAGCAAGGCTAGCGAGGCCTACGAGCAGTACTTC. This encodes CASKASEAYEQYF.

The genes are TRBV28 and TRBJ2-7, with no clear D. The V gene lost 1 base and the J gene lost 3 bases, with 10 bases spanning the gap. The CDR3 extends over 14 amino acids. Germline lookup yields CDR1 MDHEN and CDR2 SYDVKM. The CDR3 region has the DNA TGTGCCAGCAGTTTATTGGCGAGAATCTACGAGCAGTACTTC. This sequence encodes CASSLLARIYEQYF. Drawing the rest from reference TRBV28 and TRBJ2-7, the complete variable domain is DVKVTQSSRYLVKRTGEKVFLECVQDMDHENMFWYRQDPGLGLRLIYFSYDVKMKEKGDIPEGYSVSREKKERFSLILESASTNQTSMYLCASSLLARIYEQYFGPGTRLTVT.

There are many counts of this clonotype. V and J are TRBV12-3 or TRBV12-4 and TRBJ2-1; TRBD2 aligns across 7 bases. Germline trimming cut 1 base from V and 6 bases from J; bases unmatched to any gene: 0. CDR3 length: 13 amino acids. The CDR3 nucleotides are TGTGCCAGCAGTTTAGGCGGGAGCAATGAGCAGTTCTTC. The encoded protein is CASSLGGSNEQFF.

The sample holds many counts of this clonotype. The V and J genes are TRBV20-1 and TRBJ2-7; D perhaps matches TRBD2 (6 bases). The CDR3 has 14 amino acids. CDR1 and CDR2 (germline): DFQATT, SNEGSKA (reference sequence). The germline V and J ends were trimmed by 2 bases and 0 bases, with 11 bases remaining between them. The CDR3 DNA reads TGCAGTGCTAGATTTAGCGGAAGCTCCTACGAGCAGTACTTC. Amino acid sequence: CSARFSGSSYEQYF.

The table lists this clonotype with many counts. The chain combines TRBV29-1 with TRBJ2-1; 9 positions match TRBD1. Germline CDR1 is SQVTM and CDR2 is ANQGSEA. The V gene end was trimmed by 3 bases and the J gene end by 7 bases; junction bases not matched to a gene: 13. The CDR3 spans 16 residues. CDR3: CSVDWKSRDRVNEQFF. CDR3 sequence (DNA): TGCAGCGTTGATTGGAAGAGCCGGGACAGGGTTAATGAGCAGTTCTTC.

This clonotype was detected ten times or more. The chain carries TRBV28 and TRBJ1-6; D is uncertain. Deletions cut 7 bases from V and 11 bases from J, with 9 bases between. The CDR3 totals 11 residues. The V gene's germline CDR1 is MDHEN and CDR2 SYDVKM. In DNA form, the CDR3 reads TGTGCCAGCAACCGGGATGCACCCCTCCACTTT. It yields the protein CASNRDAPLHF. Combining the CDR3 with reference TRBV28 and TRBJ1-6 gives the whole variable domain DVKVTQSSRYLVKRTGEKVFLECVQDMDHENMFWYRQDPGLGLRLIYFSYDVKMKEKGDIPEGYSVSREKKERFSLILESASTNQTSMYLCASNRDAPLHFGNGTRLTVT.

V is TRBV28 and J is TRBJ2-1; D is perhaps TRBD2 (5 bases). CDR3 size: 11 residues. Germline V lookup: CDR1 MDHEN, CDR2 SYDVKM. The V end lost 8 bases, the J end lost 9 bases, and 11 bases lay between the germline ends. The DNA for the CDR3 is TGTGCCAGCGGGGAGTCTACTGAGCAGTTCTTC. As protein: CASGESTEQFF.

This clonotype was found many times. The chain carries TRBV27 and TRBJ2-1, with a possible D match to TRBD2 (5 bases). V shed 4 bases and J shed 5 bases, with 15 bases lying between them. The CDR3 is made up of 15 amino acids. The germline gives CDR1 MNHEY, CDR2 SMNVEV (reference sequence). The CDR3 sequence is CASSSSWGEDNEQFF. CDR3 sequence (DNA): TGTGCCAGCAGTTCATCTTGGGGAGAAGACAATGAGCAGTTCTTC.

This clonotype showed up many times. The CDR3 coding sequence is TGTGCCAGCAGCCCGGGTGGCAGAAACTATGGCTACACCTTC. Translating it yields CASSPGGRNYGYTF. This rearrangement joins TRBV7-9 to TRBJ1-2; D uncertain. Trimming removed 5 bases at V and 2 bases at J, with 12 bases between. Germline CDR1 reads SEHNR; CDR2 reads FQNEAQ (reference sequence). CDR3 length: 14 residues.